This TCR beta chain was recovered during a study of response to subunit inactivated influenza vaccine. Study-wide results and limits: The authors suggested that every seasonal influenza vaccination recruits few new T cells.

This clonotype was counted a few times. Its specificity is unknown. From the RT-PCR reads, TCRdb called clonotypes with MiXCR, one entry per CDR3 protein. The sample includes 650,000 to 850,000 distinct CDR3 sequences, about 14% seen only once; the top ten take 6.5% to 8.5%. The CDR3 loop spans 13 amino acids. Trimming stripped 3 bases from V and 6 bases from J, with 12 bases between. The germline gives CDR1 LNHNV, CDR2 YYDKDF (reference sequence). The chain has TRBV15 and TRBJ2-7; no definite D call. The sequence derives from a man between 45 and 60 years old who received an inactivated influenza vaccine. The sequenced sample was PBMCs from blood, obtained less than 15 days before vaccination. CDR3 nucleotides: TGTGCCACCAGCAGTTCCCCTTCCGGCGAGCAGTACTTC. Translating gives CATSSSPSGEQYF. The full variable domain, with the rest looked up from reference TRBV15 and TRBJ2-7, is DAMVIQNPRYQVTQFGKPVTLSCSQTLNHNVMYWYQQKSSQAPKLLFHYYDKDFNNEADTPDNFQSRRPNTSFCFLDIRSPGLGDTAMYLCATSSSPSGEQYFGPGTRLTVT.